The source of this TCR beta chain is a study of Ad26.COV2.S vaccination and SARS-CoV-2 variants. This clone has just one count. Its target is unknown. Germline V gives CDR1 LGHNA, CDR2 YNFKEQ. V was shortened by 0 bases and J by 1 base, with 9 bases between the two germline ends. The length of the CDR3 is 15 residues. Sequencing was performed with immunoSEQ multiplex PCR; in TCRdb, only in-frame clones are kept and a portion is missing. The sample includes hundreds of thousands of clones, 70% to 90% seen only once; the top ten take 1.5%. Regarding treatment: some 20 received Ad26.COV2.S at low or high dose, single or two shots; several received placebo; per-sample allocation not given. Day 63 after the first vaccine or placebo injection was the time point for sampling. Donor was an adult aged 18-55 years in Boston. Findings and limits, study-wide: In vaccinated individuals, spike-specific CD8+ and CD4+ T cell responses reportedly displayed substantial breadth.

V gene TRBV4-2 combines with J gene TRBJ1-1; D remains unclear. This specimen consisted of peripheral blood, obtained in a trial of Ad26.COV2.S vaccine versus placebo. The TCR sequence derives from a person aged 18-65 years who received the Ad26.COV2.S COVID-19 vaccine or a placebo. The chain's CDR3 is CASSQDWKGNTEAFF. The DNA of the CDR3 is TGTGCCAGCAGCCAAGATTGGAAGGGGAACACTGAAGCTTTCTTT.